One and the same sample provided the 11 T cell receptor beta chains below, sequenced in a study of blood T cell repertoires in COVID-19. The assay was immunoSEQ multiplex PCR, and TCRdb's table has in-frame clones only and misses some. The table lists 200,000 to 250,000 clones, 88% of them singletons. What was sequenced was peripheral blood. The receptors originated from a man between 18 and 35 years old with active or convalescent COVID-19.

The chain joins TRBV5-1 to TRBJ1-6; TRBD1 agrees at 9 bases. This CDR3 has 18 residues. J gave up 0 bases and V 4 bases, and 8 bases lay outside the gene matches. Germline lookup yields CDR1 SGHRS and CDR2 YFSETQ. CDR3 amino acids: CASSPIDRGSSYNSPLHF. The CDR3 DNA reads TGCGCCAGCAGCCCTATCGACAGGGGGAGCTCCTATAATTCACCCCTCCACTTT.

J is TRBJ2-7 and V is TRBV27; possibly TRBD2 for D (6 bases). V lost 6 bases, J lost 2 bases, and 11 bases lay in between. Germline CDR1 and CDR2: MNHEY and SMNVEV (reference sequence). CDR3 length equals 13 residues. CDR3 amino acids: CASRSSVPYEQYF. CDR3 DNA sequence: TGTGCCAGCAGATCTAGCGTCCCCTACGAGCAGTACTTC.

The chain carries TRBV9 and TRBJ1-3; 8 positions agree with TRBD1. This CDR3 contains 17 residues. The germline CDR1 and CDR2 sequences are SGDLS and YYNGEE. V was clipped by 0 bases and J by 1 base; unmatched bases: 6. CDR3 coding DNA: TGTGCCAGCAGCGTAGTTGGGACAGGCCTTTCTGGAAACACCATATATTTT. It yields the protein CASSVVGTGLSGNTIYF.

The chain joins TRBV14 to TRBJ2-7; the D gene is possibly TRBD1 (6 bases). Germline V gives CDR1 SGHDN, CDR2 FVKESK. The CDR3 spans 13 residues. V shed 2 bases and J shed 6 bases, with 11 bases lying between them. CDR3 residues: CASSQSGAGEQYF. The CDR3 coding sequence is TGTGCCAGCAGCCAATCAGGGGCCGGCGAGCAGTACTTC.

The chain couples TRBV3-1 (or the pseudogene TRBV3-2) to TRBJ2-4; 10 nucleotides align to TRBD1. This CDR3 has 14 residues. CDR1 and CDR2 from the germline V gene are LGHDT and YNNKEL (reference sequence). V gave up 7 bases and J gave up 8 bases; unmatched junction bases: 8. This chain's CDR3 is CASTDRGLRDIQYF. The CDR3 bases are TGTGCCAGCACCGACAGGGGGCTTCGCGACATTCAGTACTTC.

V usage is TRBV19 and J usage is TRBJ2-7, with 9 positions matching TRBD1. The CDR3 totals 16 residues. Trimming cost V 3 bases and J 1 base; bases outside gene matches: 7. Germline values: CDR1 LNHDA, CDR2 SQIVND (reference sequence). For the CDR3, the DNA is TGTGCCAGTAGTATCCACCCGGGACAGGGTTCCTACGAGCAGTACTTC. It codes for CASSIHPGQGSYEQYF. Full variable domain (rest looked up from reference TRBV19 and TRBJ2-7): DGGITQSPKYLFRKEGQNVTLSCEQNLNHDAMYWYRQDPGQGLRLIYYSQIVNDFQKGDIAEGYSVSREKKESFPLTVTSAQKNPTAFYLCASSIHPGQGSYEQYFGPGTRLTVT.

This clone has a handful of counts. This chain connects TRBV6-5 to TRBJ1-5, with D uncertain. Trimming left V 4 bases short and J 2 bases short, with 12 bases between. The germline V gene encodes CDR1 MNHEY and CDR2 SVGAGI. The CDR3 extends over 15 amino acids. CDR3 region: CASSSLPAGNQPQHF. In nucleotides, the CDR3 is TGTGCCAGCAGTTCCCTGCCGGCGGGCAATCAGCCCCAGCATTTT.

The rearrangement uses TRBV19 and TRBJ1-5; no firm D call. Germline V lookup: CDR1 LNHDA, CDR2 SQIVND (reference sequence). Trimming pared 7 bases from V and 0 bases from J, leaving 10 bases between. This CDR3 is built from 14 residues. This CDR3 reads CASKDFYSNQPQHF. The CDR3 DNA follows: TGTGCCAGTAAAGACTTTTATAGCAATCAGCCCCAGCATTTT.

V and J are TRBV19 and TRBJ1-5; 9 positions match TRBD1. This CDR3 comprises 17 residues. The V gene's germline CDR1 is LNHDA and CDR2 SQIVND (reference sequence). The J segment lost 2 bases and the V segment lost 6 bases, leaving 11 bases of the junction unmatched. CDR3 DNA: TGTGCCAGTAGCGACTCATTACGGGACAGGGGCAATCAGCCCCAGCATTTT. This gives the protein CASSDSLRDRGNQPQHF.

The V and J genes are TRBV30 and TRBJ1-2, with D tentatively TRBD1 (6 bases). The V end lost 5 bases, the J end lost 4 bases, and 14 bases lay between the germline ends. The germline V gene has CDR1 GTSNPN and CDR2 SVGIG (reference sequence). This CDR3 spans 13 amino acids. CDR3 protein: CAWGPDSVYGYTF. The CDR3 DNA reads TGTGCCTGGGGCCCGGACAGCGTCTATGGCTACACCTTC.

The rearrangement links TRBV6-5 to TRBJ2-7, with TRBD2 identical over 9 bases. This CDR3 comprises 14 residues. Germline V gene data show CDR1 as MNHEY and CDR2 as SVGAGI. Trimming took 0 bases from V and 3 from J; bases not matched to a gene: 0. The CDR3: CASSYSTSGYEQYF. For the CDR3, the DNA is TGTGCCAGCAGTTACTCGACTAGCGGCTACGAGCAGTACTTC.